In its sample, the clone carrying this T cell receptor (beta chain) was seen many times. The antigen is not known. The sample's time point: longitudinal time-point 1 (baseline). Unsorted libraries came from 2 million PBMCs stored at -80 °C. This specimen comes from a study of neurological immune-mediated disorders. General study findings and limits: The highest TCR clonal expansion occurred in HTLV-1-associated myelopathy; multiple sclerosis fell below healthy controls. Sharing of CDR3 amino acid sequences among expanded clones across subjects was absent, suggesting private repertoires in all groups.

The germline V and J ends were trimmed by 5 bases and 4 bases, with 14 bases remaining between them. This CDR3 region has 14 residues. The method for making cDNA was 5'RACE, and it used 10-nucleotide random UMIs. TCRdb processed the 5' RACE reads anew with MiXCR; each CDR3 protein has one entry. The sample records 35,000 to 45,000 distinct CDR3 sequences, 3.2% being singletons. The chain combines TRBV12-3 or TRBV12-4 with TRBJ1-1, with a weak D call TRBD1 (5 bases). What was sequenced was PBMCs. This sequence was found in an older woman with multiple sclerosis. The CDR3 DNA is TGTGCCAGCAGTCCCTGGGGGGGGGGCACTGAAGCTTTCTTT. Its translation: CASSPWGGGTEAFF.